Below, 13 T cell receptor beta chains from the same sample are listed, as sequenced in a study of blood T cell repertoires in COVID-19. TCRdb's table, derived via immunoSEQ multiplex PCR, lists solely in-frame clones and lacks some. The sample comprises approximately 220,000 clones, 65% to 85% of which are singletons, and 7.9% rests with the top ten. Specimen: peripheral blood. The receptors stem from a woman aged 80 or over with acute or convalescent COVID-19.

The CDR3 nucleotides are TGTGCCAGCAGATTGAGAGCGGGGGCGGATACGCAGTATTTT. Its translation: CASRLRAGADTQYF. The V gene is TRBV5-4, the J gene TRBJ2-3, with 8 bases identical to TRBD2. Germline V gene lookup returns CDR1 SGHNT and CDR2 YYREEE (reference sequence). This CDR3 is 14 amino acids long. With V trimmed by 5 bases and J by 6 bases, 8 bases remained unmatched.

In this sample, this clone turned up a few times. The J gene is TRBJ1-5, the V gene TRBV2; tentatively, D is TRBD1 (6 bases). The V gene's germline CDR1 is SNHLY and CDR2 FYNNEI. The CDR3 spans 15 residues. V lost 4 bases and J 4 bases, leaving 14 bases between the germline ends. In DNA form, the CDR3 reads TGTGCCAGCAGTGCCGCGACAGGTGTAAATCAGCCCCAGCATTTT. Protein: CASSAATGVNQPQHF.

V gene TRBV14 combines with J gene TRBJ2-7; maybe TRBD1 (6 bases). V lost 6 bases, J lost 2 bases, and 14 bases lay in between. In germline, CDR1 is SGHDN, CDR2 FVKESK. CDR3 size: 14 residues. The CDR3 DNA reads TGTGCCAGCAGGGAGACAGGACCACCCTACGAGCAGTACTTC. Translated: CASRETGPPYEQYF.

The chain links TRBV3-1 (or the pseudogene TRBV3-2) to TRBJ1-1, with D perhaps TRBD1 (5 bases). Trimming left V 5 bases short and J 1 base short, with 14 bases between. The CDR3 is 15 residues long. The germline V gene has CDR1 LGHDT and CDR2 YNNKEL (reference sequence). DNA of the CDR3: TGTGCCAGCAGCGAATTACATACAGGGAACACTGAAGCTTTCTTT. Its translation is CASSELHTGNTEAFF.

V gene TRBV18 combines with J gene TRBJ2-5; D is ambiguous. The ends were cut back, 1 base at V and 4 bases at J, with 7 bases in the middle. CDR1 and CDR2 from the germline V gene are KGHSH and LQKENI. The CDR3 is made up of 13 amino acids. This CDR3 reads CASSPQSRETQYF. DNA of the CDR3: TGTGCCAGCTCACCACAGTCGCGAGAGACCCAGTACTTC.

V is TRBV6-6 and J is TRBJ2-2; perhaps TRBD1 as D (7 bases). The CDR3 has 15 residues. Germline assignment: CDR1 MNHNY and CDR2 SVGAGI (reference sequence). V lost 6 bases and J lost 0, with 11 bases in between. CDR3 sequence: CASREGQPNTGELFF. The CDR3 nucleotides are TGTGCCAGCAGGGAGGGACAGCCGAACACCGGGGAGCTGTTTTTT.

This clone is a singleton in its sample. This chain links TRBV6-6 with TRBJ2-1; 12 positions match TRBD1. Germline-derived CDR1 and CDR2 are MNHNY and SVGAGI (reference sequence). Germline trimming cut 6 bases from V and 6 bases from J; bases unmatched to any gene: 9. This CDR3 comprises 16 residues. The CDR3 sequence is CASRGSGQGAGNEQFF. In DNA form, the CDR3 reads TGTGCCAGCAGGGGATCGGGACAGGGGGCGGGCAATGAGCAGTTCTTC.

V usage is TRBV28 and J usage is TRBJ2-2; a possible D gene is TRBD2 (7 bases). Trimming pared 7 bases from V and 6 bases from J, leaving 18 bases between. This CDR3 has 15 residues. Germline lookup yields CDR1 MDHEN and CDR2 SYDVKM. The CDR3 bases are TGTGCCAGCACCCTTGGGGGGGCGGGGTCCGGGGAGCTGTTTTTT. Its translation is CASTLGGAGSGELFF.

The CDR3 region has the DNA TGTGCCAGCAGCCATCGGGAGGGCCGTAATGAGCAGTTCTTC. Its translation: CASSHREGRNEQFF. The chain carries TRBV3-1 (or the pseudogene TRBV3-2) and TRBJ2-1, with 8 nucleotides matching TRBD2. The CDR3 length is 14 residues. The junction had 5 bases not matched to a gene; V was cut back by 3 bases and J by 7 bases. The germline V gene encodes CDR1 LGHDT and CDR2 YNNKEL (reference sequence).

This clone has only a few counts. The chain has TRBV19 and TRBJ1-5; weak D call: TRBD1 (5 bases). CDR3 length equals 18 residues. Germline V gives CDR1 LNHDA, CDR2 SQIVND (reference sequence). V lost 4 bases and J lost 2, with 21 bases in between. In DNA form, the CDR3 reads TGTGCCAGTAGTACGGGGGGTAGATGGCGAGAAGGCAATCAGCCCCAGCATTTT. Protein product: CASSTGGRWREGNQPQHF.

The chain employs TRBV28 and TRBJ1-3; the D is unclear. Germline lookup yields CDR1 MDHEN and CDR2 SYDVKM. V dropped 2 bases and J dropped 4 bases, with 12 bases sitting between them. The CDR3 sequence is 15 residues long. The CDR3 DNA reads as TGTGCCAGCAGTTTAACGGGTAGAGTCGGAAACACCATATATTTT. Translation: CASSLTGRVGNTIYF.

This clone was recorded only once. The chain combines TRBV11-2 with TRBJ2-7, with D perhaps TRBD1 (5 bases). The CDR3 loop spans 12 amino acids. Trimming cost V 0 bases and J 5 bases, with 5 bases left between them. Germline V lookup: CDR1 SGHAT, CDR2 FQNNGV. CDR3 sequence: CASSLDRDEQYF. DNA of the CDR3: TGTGCCAGCAGCTTAGACAGGGACGAGCAGTACTTC.

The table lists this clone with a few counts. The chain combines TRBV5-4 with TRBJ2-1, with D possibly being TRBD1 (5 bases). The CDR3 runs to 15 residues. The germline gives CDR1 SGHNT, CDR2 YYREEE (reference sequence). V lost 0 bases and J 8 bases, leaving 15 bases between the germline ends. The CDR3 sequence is CASSLEGASLHEQFF. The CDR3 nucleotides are TGTGCCAGCAGCTTGGAAGGGGCCAGCCTCCATGAGCAGTTCTTC.